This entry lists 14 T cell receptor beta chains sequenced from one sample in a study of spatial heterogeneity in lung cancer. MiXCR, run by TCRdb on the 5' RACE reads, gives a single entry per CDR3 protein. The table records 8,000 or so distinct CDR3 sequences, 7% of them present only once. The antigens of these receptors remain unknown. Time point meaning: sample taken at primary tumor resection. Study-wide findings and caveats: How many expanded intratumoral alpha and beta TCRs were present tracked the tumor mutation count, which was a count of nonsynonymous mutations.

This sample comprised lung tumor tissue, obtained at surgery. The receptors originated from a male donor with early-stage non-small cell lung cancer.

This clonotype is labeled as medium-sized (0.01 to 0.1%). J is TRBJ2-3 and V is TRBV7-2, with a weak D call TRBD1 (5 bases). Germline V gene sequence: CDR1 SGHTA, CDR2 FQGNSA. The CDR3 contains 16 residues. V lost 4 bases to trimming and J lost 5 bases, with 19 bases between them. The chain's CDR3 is CASSSTRPWQGDTQYF. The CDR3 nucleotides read TGTGCCAGCAGCTCCACTCGGCCGTGGCAGGGAGATACGCAGTATTTT.

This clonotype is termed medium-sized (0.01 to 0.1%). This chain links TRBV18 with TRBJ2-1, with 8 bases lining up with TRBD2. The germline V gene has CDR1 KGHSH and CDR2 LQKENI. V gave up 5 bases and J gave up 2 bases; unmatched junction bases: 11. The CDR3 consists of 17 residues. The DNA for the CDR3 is TGTGCCAGCTCATCCCTACCCGGGGGGGCCGCCTACAATGAGCAGTTCTTC. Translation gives CASSSLPGGAAYNEQFF.

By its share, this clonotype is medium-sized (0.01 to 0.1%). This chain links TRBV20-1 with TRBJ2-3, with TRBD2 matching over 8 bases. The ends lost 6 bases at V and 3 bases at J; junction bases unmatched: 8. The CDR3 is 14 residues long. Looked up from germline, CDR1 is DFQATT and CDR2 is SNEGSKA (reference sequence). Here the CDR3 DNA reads TGCAGTGCAAACCCGGGACTAGTAACAGATACGCAGTATTTT. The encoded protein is CSANPGLVTDTQYF.

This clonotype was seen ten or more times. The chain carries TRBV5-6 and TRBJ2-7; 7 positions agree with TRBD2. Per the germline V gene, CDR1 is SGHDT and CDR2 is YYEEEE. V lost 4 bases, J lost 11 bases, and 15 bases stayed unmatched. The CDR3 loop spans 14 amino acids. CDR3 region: CASSGGEVTVEEYF. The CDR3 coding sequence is TGTGCCAGCAGCGGGGGGGAGGTAACGGTGGAGGAGTACTTC.

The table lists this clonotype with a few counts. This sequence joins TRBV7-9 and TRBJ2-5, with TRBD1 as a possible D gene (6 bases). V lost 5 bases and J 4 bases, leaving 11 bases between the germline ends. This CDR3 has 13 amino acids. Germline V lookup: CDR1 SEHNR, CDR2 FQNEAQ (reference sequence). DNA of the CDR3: TGTGCCAGCAGCCAAGGGGGTAGAGAGACCCAGTACTTC. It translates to CASSQGGRETQYF.

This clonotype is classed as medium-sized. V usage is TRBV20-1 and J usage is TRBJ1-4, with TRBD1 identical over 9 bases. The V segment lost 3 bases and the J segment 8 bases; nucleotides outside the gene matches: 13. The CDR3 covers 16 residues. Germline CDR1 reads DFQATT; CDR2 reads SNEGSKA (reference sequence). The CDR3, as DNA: TGCAGTGCTAGGGATCGGGGGGACAGGGATCGCGAAAAACTGTTTTTT. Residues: CSARDRGDRDREKLFF.

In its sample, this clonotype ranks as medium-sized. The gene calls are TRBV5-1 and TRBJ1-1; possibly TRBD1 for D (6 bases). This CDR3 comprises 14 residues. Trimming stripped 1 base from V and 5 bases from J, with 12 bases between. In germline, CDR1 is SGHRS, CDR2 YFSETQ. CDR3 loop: CASSLSAGETEAFF. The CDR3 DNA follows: TGCGCCAGCAGCTTGAGCGCAGGGGAGACTGAAGCTTTCTTT.

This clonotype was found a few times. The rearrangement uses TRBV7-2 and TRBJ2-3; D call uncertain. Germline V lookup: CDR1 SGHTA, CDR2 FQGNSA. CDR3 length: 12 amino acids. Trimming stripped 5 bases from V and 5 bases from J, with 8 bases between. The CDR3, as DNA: TGTGCCAGCAGCCCCCTCGGAGATACGCAGTATTTT. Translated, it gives CASSPLGDTQYF.

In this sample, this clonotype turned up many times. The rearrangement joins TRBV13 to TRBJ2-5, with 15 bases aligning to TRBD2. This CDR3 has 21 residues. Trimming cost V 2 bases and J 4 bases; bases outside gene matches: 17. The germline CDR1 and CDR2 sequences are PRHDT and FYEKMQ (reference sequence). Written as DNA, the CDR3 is TGTGCCAGCAGCTTATCTGCCAGTGGACTAGCGGGGGGGAAAGGCCGAGAGACCCAGTACTTC. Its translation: CASSLSASGLAGGKGRETQYF.

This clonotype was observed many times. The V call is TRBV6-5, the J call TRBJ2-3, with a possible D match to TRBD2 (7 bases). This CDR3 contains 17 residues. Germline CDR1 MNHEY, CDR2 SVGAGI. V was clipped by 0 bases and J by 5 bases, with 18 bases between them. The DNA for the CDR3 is TGTGCCAGCAGTTACTCGATGCTCGGCGGGGGCGAAGATACGCAGTATTTT. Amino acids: CASSYSMLGGGEDTQYF.

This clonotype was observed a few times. The CDR3 DNA reads as TGCAGTGTGTGGAGAGGGGGCTTCACAGATACGCAGTATTTT. Encoded protein: CSVWRGGFTDTQYF. The gene calls are TRBV20-1 and TRBJ2-3; 7 bases fit TRBD1. Germline CDR1 is DFQATT and CDR2 is SNEGSKA (reference sequence). V lost 7 bases to trimming and J lost 2 bases; unmatched junction nucleotides: 9. This CDR3 contains 14 residues.

The CDR3 DNA sequence: TGTGCCAGCAGTTTACCGGACAGGGTCAGGGGCTACACCTTC. It encodes CASSLPDRVRGYTF. This rearrangement joins TRBV28 to TRBJ1-2; 8 nucleotides agree with TRBD1. Germline CDR1 reads MDHEN; CDR2 reads SYDVKM. CDR3 length: 14 residues. J was trimmed by 8 bases and V by 2 bases; bases with no gene match: 7.

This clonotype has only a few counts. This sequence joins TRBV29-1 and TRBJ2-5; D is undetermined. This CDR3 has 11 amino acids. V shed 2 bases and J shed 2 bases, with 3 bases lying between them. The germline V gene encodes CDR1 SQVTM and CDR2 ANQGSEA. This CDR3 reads CSVEPQETQYF. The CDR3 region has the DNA TGCAGCGTTGAACCTCAAGAGACCCAGTACTTC.

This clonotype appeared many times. CDR3 loop: CASSLQYGEQFF. The DNA for the CDR3 is TGTGCCAGCAGCTTACAGTATGGTGAGCAGTTCTTC. V usage is TRBV7-8 and J usage is TRBJ2-1, with no clear D. V was pared by 2 bases and J by 9 bases, with 8 bases between. Germline V gene sequence: CDR1 SGHVS, CDR2 FQNEAQ. The CDR3 runs 12 residues. The complete variable domain, with remaining parts taken from reference TRBV7-8 and TRBJ2-1, reads GAGVSQSPRYKVAKRGQDVALRCDPISGHVSLFWYQQALGQGPEFLTYFQNEAQLDKSGLPSDRFFAERPEGSVSTLKIQRTQQEDSAVYLCASSLQYGEQFFGPGTRLTVL.